This passage covers 20 T cell receptor beta chains from one sample sequenced in a study of siplizumab effects on memory and regulatory T cells. Generated by immunoSEQ multiplex PCR, the TCRdb table keeps only in-frame clones and is missing some. Seen here are about 50,000 clones, 85% to 95% observed once, and the top ten hold 15% to 20%. Sequences were obtained from CD8+ T cells sorted from blood. The receptor set was obtained from a human donor in good health.

J is TRBJ1-6 and V is TRBV2, with D possibly matching TRBD1 (6 bases). This CDR3 comprises 14 residues. Germline V lookup: CDR1 SNHLY, CDR2 FYNNEI. The V and J ends lost 9 bases and 7 bases respectively, with 16 bases between them. This CDR3 is CARSQGQRNSPLHF. The CDR3 nucleotides are TGTGCCAGATCACAGGGACAAAGGAATTCACCCCTCCACTTT. Combining the CDR3 with reference TRBV2 and TRBJ1-6 gives the whole variable domain EPEVTQTPSHQVTQMGQEVILRCVPISNHLYFYWYRQILGQKVEFLVSFYNNEISEKSEIFDDQFSVERPDGSNFTLKIRSTKLEDSAMYFCARSQGQRNSPLHFGNGTRLTVT.

V is TRBV11-2 and J is TRBJ1-4, with 9 nucleotides matching TRBD1. V trimming: 3 bases; J trimming: 8 bases; junction bases outside the gene matches: 4. The germline CDR1 and CDR2 sequences are SGHAT and FQNNGV. CDR3 length equals 14 residues. CDR3 bases: TGTGCCAGCAGCTTGGACAGGGGACGGGAAAAACTGTTTTTT. Translated: CASSLDRGREKLFF.

The rearrangement joins TRBV7-9 to TRBJ1-5; D unclear. The ends were cut back, 5 bases at V and 3 bases at J, with 8 bases in the middle. Germline CDR1 and CDR2: SEHNR and FQNEAQ (reference sequence). The CDR3 is 13 amino acids. Here the CDR3 reads CASSVGDNQPQHF. The CDR3 DNA sequence: TGTGCCAGCAGCGTTGGGGACAATCAGCCCCAGCATTTT.

The chain links TRBV7-8 to TRBJ1-4; weak D call: TRBD1 (5 bases). CDR3 length equals 18 residues. Germline V gene sequence: CDR1 SGHVS, CDR2 FQNEAQ. V was pared by 0 bases and J by 0 bases, with 14 bases between. Here the CDR3 DNA reads TGTGCCAGCAGCTTAGCGAAAGACAGCGATGCAACTAATGAAAAACTGTTTTTT. The encoded protein is CASSLAKDSDATNEKLFF.

The J gene is TRBJ1-1, the V gene TRBV15, with a weak D call TRBD1 (6 bases). The V end was cut by 6 bases, the J end by 0 bases, with 11 bases between. CDR3 length: 14 amino acids. Germline loops: CDR1 LNHNV, CDR2 YYDKDF (reference sequence). As DNA, the CDR3 is TGTGCCACCAGTACGGACAGAATGAACACTGAAGCTTTCTTT. Protein sequence: CATSTDRMNTEAFF.

This chain uses TRBV5-1 with TRBJ2-5; 13 bases match TRBD2. V lost 4 bases to trimming and J lost 5 bases; unmatched junction nucleotides: 11. This CDR3 region has 17 residues. CDR1 SGHRS and CDR2 YFSETQ come from the germline V gene. CDR3 sequence reads: CASSPYRTSGSAETQYF. For the CDR3, the DNA is TGCGCCAGCAGCCCTTACCGGACTAGCGGGAGTGCGGAGACCCAGTACTTC.

With respect to this clone: The junction and the germline gene differ at one end; a read error may be behind it. In DNA form, the CDR3 reads TGTGCCAGCACGCTGTATTTCGGGAACATCATATATTTT. It translates to CASTLYFGNIIYF. The genes are TRBV13 and TRBJ1-3; D is unresolved. Germline V gene lookup returns CDR1 PRHDT and CDR2 FYEKMQ (reference sequence). The CDR3 runs 13 residues.

This clone came up once. The chain employs TRBV19 and TRBJ2-2, with a weak D call TRBD1 (5 bases). V was trimmed by 5 bases and J by 6 bases, leaving 7 bases between them. This CDR3 region has 12 residues. Germline CDR1 and CDR2: LNHDA and SQIVND (reference sequence). CDR3 DNA: TGTGCCAGTAGTGACAGTTCCGGGGAGCTGTTTTTT. This gives the protein CASSDSSGELFF.

This clone was seen once. The sample has other DNA sequences that encode this CDR3 too. The chain joins TRBV18 to TRBJ2-5; D unclear. The V end was cut by 0 bases, the J end by 4 bases, with 3 bases between. The CDR3 totals 12 residues. Germline V gene sequence: CDR1 KGHSH, CDR2 LQKENI. The CDR3 region is CASSPPGETQYF. The CDR3 DNA follows: TGTGCCAGCTCACCACCCGGAGAGACCCAGTACTTC.

V gene TRBV7-8 combines with J gene TRBJ2-7; TRBD2 is a possible D gene (7 bases). The CDR3 loop spans 15 amino acids. Trimming shortened V by 5 bases and J by 4 bases, and 18 bases separated the two germline ends. CDR1 and CDR2 (germline): SGHVS, FQNEAQ. CDR3 bases: TGTGCCAGCAGCATACAACAGGGAGGGATTTACGAGCAGTACTTC. This gives the protein CASSIQQGGIYEQYF.

The J gene is TRBJ2-3, the V gene TRBV29-1; the D is unclear. The V and J ends lost 0 bases and 8 bases respectively, with 6 bases between them. The CDR3 is 11 residues long. Germline V gene lookup returns CDR1 SQVTM and CDR2 ANQGSEA. In nucleotides, the CDR3 is TGCAGCGTTGAAGACTTGGGTACGCAGTATTTT. Its protein product is CSVEDLGTQYF.

This rearrangement joins TRBV7-3 to TRBJ2-1; 10 nucleotides agree with TRBD1. From germline, CDR1 is SGHTA and CDR2 FQGTGA. This CDR3 region has 15 residues. V dropped 5 bases and J dropped 8; count of bases not matched to a gene: 9. CDR3 DNA: TGTGCCAGCAGCCCCTCGACAGGGGGCGCCTATGAGCAGTTCTTC. Its translation: CASSPSTGGAYEQFF. Variable domain in full (rest from reference TRBV7-3 and TRBJ2-1): GAGVSQTPSNKVTEKGKYVELRCDPISGHTALYWYRQSLGQGPEFLIYFQGTGAADDSGLPNDRFFAVRPEGSVSTLKIQRTERGDSAVYLCASSPSTGGAYEQFFGPGTRLTVL.

This clone showed up just once. The CDR3 loop reads CASSRHLGYTF. In nucleotides, the CDR3 is TGTGCCAGCAGTCGTCACCTTGGCTACACCTTC. This chain joins TRBV2 and TRBJ1-2; no firm D call. Germline assignment: CDR1 SNHLY and CDR2 FYNNEI. The germline V and J ends were trimmed by 5 bases and 7 bases, with 8 bases remaining between them. The length of the CDR3 is 11 residues.

The chain carries TRBV7-9 and TRBJ2-7; D is unclear. CDR1 is SEHNR, CDR2 FQNEAQ, per germline (reference sequence). The CDR3 covers 13 residues. V was cut by 3 bases and J by 2 bases, with 8 bases left in between. CDR3 nucleotides: TGTGCCAGCAGCTTCACCGCTACCTACGAGCAGTACTTC. Translation: CASSFTATYEQYF. The variable domain in full, with the rest retrieved from reference TRBV7-9 and TRBJ2-7, is DTGVSQNPRHKITKRGQNVTFRCDPISEHNRLYWYRQTLGQGPEFLTYFQNEAQLEKSRLLSDRFSAERPKGSFSTLEIQRTEQGDSAMYLCASSFTATYEQYFGPGTRLTVT.

The chain carries TRBV27 and TRBJ2-7, with 11 bases lining up with TRBD2. V gave up 2 bases and J gave up 9 bases; unmatched junction bases: 6. This CDR3 has 14 amino acids. Per germline, CDR1 MNHEY and CDR2 SMNVEV (reference sequence). CDR3 residues: CASSLLLAGEGQYF. CDR3 bases: TGTGCCAGCAGTTTACTACTAGCGGGAGAAGGGCAGTACTTC.

The chain has TRBV5-1 and TRBJ1-1; D is undetermined. The V end lost 7 bases, the J end lost 3 bases, and 16 bases lay between the germline ends. The CDR3 has 14 amino acids. CDR1 is SGHRS, CDR2 YFSETQ, per germline. The CDR3 sequence is CASQAKDGYTEAFF. Here the CDR3 DNA reads TGCGCCAGCCAAGCTAAGGACGGGTACACTGAAGCTTTCTTT.

J is TRBJ2-7 and V is TRBV5-1; no definite D call. Germline CDR1 and CDR2: SGHRS and YFSETQ. The CDR3 loop spans 13 amino acids. The V gene lost 9 bases and the J gene lost 3 bases, with 16 bases spanning the gap. The CDR3 DNA reads TGCGCCACCAGTCGGAGTATTAACTACGAGCAGTACTTC. Translating gives CATSRSINYEQYF. The full variable domain, with the rest looked up from reference TRBV5-1 and TRBJ2-7, is KAGVTQTPRYLIKTRGQQVTLSCSPISGHRSVSWYQQTPGQGLQFLFEYFSETQRNKGNFPGRFSGRQFSNSRSEMNVSTLELGDSALYLCATSRSINYEQYFGPGTRLTVT.

Comment on this clone: The same CDR3 can be traced to other DNA sequences in this sample. This chain links TRBV25-1 with TRBJ2-1, with unresolved D. There are 16 residues in the CDR3. Germline CDR1 MGHDK, CDR2 SYGVNS. The V gene lost 2 bases and the J gene lost 2 bases, with 13 bases spanning the gap. Here the CDR3 DNA reads TGTGCCAGCAGTGAAGGTTGGAGTCCCCCCTACAATGAGCAGTTCTTC. This sequence encodes CASSEGWSPPYNEQFF.

The sample holds a few counts of this clone. As DNA, the CDR3 is TGTGCCAGCAGCTTTACAGGGCTCTATAAGGCCGGGGAGCTGTTTTTT. Protein: CASSFTGLYKAGELFF. The chain couples TRBV7-9 to TRBJ2-2, with D maybe TRBD1 (6 bases). Germline assignment: CDR1 SEHNR and CDR2 FQNEAQ (reference sequence). Trimming cost V 3 bases and J 6 bases, with 17 bases left between them. This CDR3 spans 16 amino acids.

V gene TRBV10-3 combines with J gene TRBJ2-1, with D uncertain. This CDR3 is built from 15 residues. Germline V gene data show CDR1 as ENHRY and CDR2 as SYGVKD. V lost 6 bases to trimming and J lost 0 bases, with 12 bases between them. DNA for the CDR3: TGTGCCATCAGCTTTCTTGAGAGCTCCTACAATGAGCAGTTCTTC. Its protein is CAISFLESSYNEQFF.